These 16 T cell receptor beta chains were sequenced from one sample in a study of cytomegalovirus exposure and HLA in healthy donors. The PCR was carried out with 60 Vbeta primers and 13 Jbeta primers. Clones were read by immunoSEQ multiplex PCR, and TCRdb kept only the in-frame ones, dropping some. The sample lists about 120,000 clones, about three quarters occurring once. Material for sequencing was PBMCs. The receptors were sampled from a human donor in good health.

This clone was seen more than once but under ten times. The J gene is TRBJ1-5, the V gene TRBV19; TRBD1 is a possible D gene (6 bases). The CDR3 covers 17 residues. The V end lost 6 bases, the J end lost 0 bases, and 18 bases lay between the germline ends. Germline CDR1 and CDR2: LNHDA and SQIVND (reference sequence). CDR3 coding DNA: TGTGCCAGTAGGAAGGAGGGGGGGGGCTATAGCAATCAGCCCCAGCATTTT. Encoded protein: CASRKEGGGYSNQPQHF. Based on the CDR3 plus reference TRBV19 and TRBJ1-5, the full variable domain is DGGITQSPKYLFRKEGQNVTLSCEQNLNHDAMYWYRQDPGQGLRLIYYSQIVNDFQKGDIAEGYSVSREKKESFPLTVTSAQKNPTAFYLCASRKEGGGYSNQPQHFGDGTRLSIL.

This sequence joins TRBV7-2 and TRBJ2-3; D perhaps matches TRBD2 (6 bases). The ends were cut back, 4 bases at V and 5 bases at J, with 16 bases in the middle. Germline V CDR1 and CDR2: SGHTA, FQGNSA. This CDR3 is built from 15 residues. CDR3 nucleotide sequence: TGTGCCAGCAGCTCAACAGGAGGGTTTGGAGATACGCAGTATTTT. This encodes CASSSTGGFGDTQYF.

CDR3 DNA: TGTGCCAGCAGCCAAGGGGGTGATAGCTCCTACGAGCAGTACTTC. As protein: CASSQGGDSSYEQYF. The chain employs TRBV7-9 and TRBJ2-7; D may be TRBD1 (6 bases). Between the trimmed V and J ends, which lost 5 bases and 0 bases, there was a span of 14 bases. Germline-derived CDR1 and CDR2 are SEHNR and FQNEAQ (reference sequence). The CDR3 extends over 15 amino acids.

The genes are TRBV27 and TRBJ1-5; D ambiguous. The CDR3 loop spans 14 amino acids. V lost 6 bases and J lost 7, with 16 bases in between. Germline CDR1 and CDR2: MNHEY and SMNVEV (reference sequence). This chain's CDR3 is CASSVGGSEQPQHF. The CDR3 coding sequence is TGTGCCAGCAGCGTTGGAGGGAGTGAGCAGCCCCAGCATTTT.

The genes are TRBV28 and TRBJ2-1, with 9 positions matching TRBD2. The CDR3 is 16 residues long. Germline CDR1 reads MDHEN; CDR2 reads SYDVKM. Trimming took 7 bases from V and 5 from J; bases not matched to a gene: 12. The CDR3 DNA reads TGTGCCAGCACTCACCGAGCGGGGGGAAGGGACAATGAGCAGTTCTTC. Translated, it gives CASTHRAGGRDNEQFF. The full variable domain, rest sourced from reference TRBV28 and TRBJ2-1, is DVKVTQSSRYLVKRTGEKVFLECVQDMDHENMFWYRQDPGLGLRLIYFSYDVKMKEKGDIPEGYSVSREKKERFSLILESASTNQTSMYLCASTHRAGGRDNEQFFGPGTRLTVL.

The chain combines TRBV4-1 with TRBJ2-5, with D tentatively TRBD1 (5 bases). The V gene's germline CDR1 is MGHRA and CDR2 YSYEKL. The V end was cut by 1 base, the J end by 1 base, with 13 bases between. CDR3 length: 16 amino acids. In DNA form, the CDR3 reads TGCGCCAGCAGCCAAGGGGGCAGCTTCGTCCAAGAGACCCAGTACTTC. This encodes CASSQGGSFVQETQYF.

The chain uses TRBV5-1 and TRBJ2-1; 9 bases map to TRBD2. This CDR3 is 16 amino acids long. The V gene end was trimmed by 3 bases and the J gene end by 4 bases; junction bases not matched to a gene: 8. The germline CDR1 and CDR2 sequences are SGHRS and YFSETQ. The CDR3 here is CASSSRPSGEYNEQFF. The CDR3 DNA is TGCGCCAGCAGCTCCAGGCCTAGCGGGGAATACAATGAGCAGTTCTTC.

This clone was counted a few times. This chain joins TRBV5-1 and TRBJ2-7; 9 nucleotides agree with TRBD1. Losses at the gene ends were 4 bases for V and 5 bases for J; bases not matched to a gene: 4. The CDR3 runs to 13 residues. Germline loops: CDR1 SGHRS, CDR2 YFSETQ. The DNA of the CDR3 is TGCGCCAGCAGCGCCTGGACAGGGGACGAGCAGTACTTC. Its protein is CASSAWTGDEQYF.

CDR3 coding DNA: TGTGCCAGCAGCGTAGATGGAGGGGTGGTAGATACGCAGTATTTT. Its protein is CASSVDGGVVDTQYF. V gene TRBV9 combines with J gene TRBJ2-3, with D perhaps TRBD2 (6 bases). Germline assignment: CDR1 SGDLS and CDR2 YYNGEE. The CDR3 loop spans 15 amino acids. V shed 0 bases and J shed 5 bases, with 13 bases lying between them.

The V gene is TRBV7-9, the J gene TRBJ1-2; tentative D call: TRBD1 (5 bases). This CDR3 comprises 14 residues. The V gene's germline CDR1 is SEHNR and CDR2 FQNEAQ (reference sequence). Trimming removed 3 bases from V and 6 bases from J, with 14 bases in between. CDR3 DNA: TGTGCCAGCAGCTTTGTGTCGGGGGAGGATGGCTACACCTTC. Its protein is CASSFVSGEDGYTF.

CDR3 protein: CASNGQGLLGANVLTF. CDR3 DNA sequence: TGTGCCAGCAACGGACAGGGGCTCCTCGGGGCCAACGTCCTGACTTTC. The V call is TRBV9, the J call TRBJ2-6, with 9 bases fitting TRBD1. Germline V lookup: CDR1 SGDLS, CDR2 YYNGEE. J gave up 4 bases and V 6 bases, and 8 bases lay outside the gene matches. The CDR3 runs to 16 residues.

V is TRBV7-6 and J is TRBJ1-2; D call uncertain. This CDR3 region has 12 residues. Trimming pared 2 bases from V and 7 bases from J, leaving 8 bases between. Germline V gene data show CDR1 as SGHVS and CDR2 as FNYEAQ. In nucleotides, the CDR3 is TGTGCCAGCAGCTTATCCCGAGGTGGCTACACCTTC. Translating gives CASSLSRGGYTF. Filled out from reference TRBV7-6 and TRBJ1-2, the complete variable domain reads GAGVSQSPRYKVTKRGQDVALRCDPISGHVSLYWYRQALGQGPEFLTYFNYEAQQDKSGLPNDRFSAERPEGSISTLTIQRTEQRDSAMYRCASSLSRGGYTFGSGTRLTVV.

The CDR3 region has the DNA TGTGCCAGCAGCCAAGATGGGGCGGAGAACACTGAAGCTTTCTTT. It codes for CASSQDGAENTEAFF. The chain couples TRBV4-2 to TRBJ1-1, with a possible D match to TRBD1 (5 bases). There are 15 residues in the CDR3. CDR1 and CDR2 from the germline V gene are LGHNA and YNFKEQ. V lost 0 bases, J lost 1 base, and 9 bases lay in between.

J is TRBJ1-2 and V is TRBV5-6, with D possibly matching TRBD1 (6 bases). The CDR3 spans 16 residues. Deletions cut 1 base from V and 4 bases from J, with 17 bases between. Germline V CDR1 and CDR2: SGHDT, YYEEEE. The CDR3 loop is CASSLIRDTEIYGYTF. The CDR3 DNA reads TGTGCCAGCAGCTTGATTCGGGACACCGAAATCTATGGCTACACCTTC.

The chain uses TRBV21-1 and TRBJ2-4; the D call TRBD2 from the table was never checked on the DNA. TRBV21-1 is a recognized pseudogene. The CDR3 totals 15 residues. The CDR3 loop is CASSKVPLAKNIQYF. The CDR3, as DNA: TGTGCCAGCAGCAAAGTCCCCCTAGCCAAAAACATTCAGTACTTC.

V and J are TRBV5-1 and TRBJ2-7; 7 bases map to TRBD1. The CDR3 runs 13 residues. V lost 2 bases, J lost 7 bases, and 6 bases stayed unmatched. Germline CDR1 SGHRS, CDR2 YFSETQ. CDR3 sequence reads: CASSLDRDGEQYF. The CDR3 DNA reads as TGCGCCAGCAGCTTAGACAGGGACGGTGAGCAGTACTTC. Full variable domain (missing parts from reference TRBV5-1 and TRBJ2-7): KAGVTQTPRYLIKTRGQQVTLSCSPISGHRSVSWYQQTPGQGLQFLFEYFSETQRNKGNFPGRFSGRQFSNSRSEMNVSTLELGDSALYLCASSLDRDGEQYFGPGTRLTVT.